What follows describes a single T cell receptor (beta chain). The antigen it binds to is not known. No per-base quality is available; no much larger clone lies one base away. This sample was included in a study of shared clonotypes between healthy human individuals (dated by TCRdb to the early 2020s). About the investigation overall: The cohort comprised two women and a few men aged 18 to 49 years. Different laboratories and diverse techniques were used to prepare libraries and sequence TCR repertoires, to increase sequencing depth and limit assay-specific biases. For each donor, three plates each were used for CD4 naive and CD4 memory, two plates were used for CD8 naive, and one plate was used for CD8 memory. Each donor's leukapheresis produced roughly between roughly 0.9 and 9 billion PBMCs. To estimate repertoire size and how much clonotypes are shared between individuals, the study performed deep sequencing of blood TCR repertoires from a few healthy adults. What the authors observed across the whole study: Across a few donors, around 5% of naive CD4, over 3% of naive CD8, approximately 2.5% of memory CD4, and under 0.45% of memory CD8 clonotypes were shared. Compared with non-shared clonotypes, the clonotypes found in all four sorted-subset donors had higher generation probabilities. Because the study included a small number of donors, the genetic and exposure-history diversity represented was limited. Only blood was sampled, and tissue TCR repertoires likely differ from those in blood. Pairwise subsampling led to the expectation that sequencing depth would affect the degree of clonotype sharing among donors. Naive subsets generally had larger estimated clonotype richness than memory subsets. Incomplete sequencing was indicated by rarefaction of sorted-subset datasets, despite the large sequencing depth.

Reading the germline V gene gives CDR1 LGHNA and CDR2 YNFKEQ. Measured from the cysteine to the phenylalanine, the CDR3 is 16 residues long. Only CDR3 DNA remains: 48 bases, in frame from the first base. Trimming at the junction amounts to 1 base on V and 4 bases on J, and the germline ends lie 15 bases apart. Using the deep immunoSEQ assay, TCR CDR3 regions were amplified from genomic DNA by multiplex PCR. Genomic DNA extracted from each cell subset was distributed evenly over all wells of several immunoSEQ 96-well plates, and each plate served as one replicate. For sorted subsets, approximately 200 ng of genomic DNA, equivalent to around 29,000 T cell genomes, went into each replicate PCR. The purified libraries were quantified using a Qubit 3.0 fluorometer, sized with a Bioanalyzer 2100, and then quantified again using the KAPA Library Quantification kit. Each immunoSEQ 96-well plate was sequenced on its own single-read 150-cycle Illumina NextSeq 550 flow cell. In the authors' own workflow: Because the immunoSEQ output held only junctional sequences and lacked quality scores, the filtering could not match the filtering applied to full-length reads. To assign V/J genes and CDR3, sequences were annotated against IMGT germline references using PyIR, a Python wrapper for IgBLAST v1.9. Reads with weak V/J assignments (E-value above 1e-6), missing CDR3, stop codons, out-of-frame junctions, or ambiguous translated residues were removed. V3J clonotypes were defined by identical inferred V gene, J gene, and CDR3 amino acid sequence. The percentage overlap between two repertoires was calculated by dividing the number of shared unique clonotypes by the size of the smaller repertoire. RTK rarefaction, the Chao1 estimator, and Recon v2.1 estimates of unobserved clonotypes were used to assess repertoire richness. Generation probabilities were computed with OLGA for all TCRbeta clonotypes obtained by the gDNA method from a handful of donors. As stored in TCRdb, this immuneACCESS dataset retains in-frame rearrangements with V and J assigned. A fraction of the clones does not appear; measured against another copy, unresolved V genes explain less than half of the discrepancy, and the remainder lacks a known reason. V, J and clone size are those of that table, while D and trimming were read from the DNA. The sample table shows some 1.5 million clones, and 95% to 99% are seen once. Approximately 0.44% of the sample rests with the top ten.

The donors were healthy, HIV-negative adults with no recently reported acute infections or vaccinations. All donors were Caucasian adults living in Nashville, Tennessee, USA. Magnetic negative selection was used to enrich CD4+ T cells, after which naive cells were positively selected on CD45RA and the negative fraction became the memory subset. After blood collection by leukapheresis, PBMCs were isolated using Ficoll-Histopaque density gradient centrifugation and then cryopreserved in the vapor phase of liquid nitrogen. Analytical flow cytometry was used to check the purity and quantity of each magnetically sorted T cell population. Genomic DNA was isolated from each sorted fraction and quantified by UV absorbance on a Nanodrop 2000c.

The source is a man aged 25-45 years in good health. Sequenced input: naive CD4+ T cells sorted from blood. This sample's cell subset or site label indicates: CD45RA+ positively selected. The chain was built from TRBV4-2 and TRBJ2-3, and perhaps TRBD2 as D gene, on 6 matching bases. At the DNA level, the sequence is TGTGCCAGCAGCCAAGTCCCTTCGGGGAGGTCAGATACGCAGTATTTT. Translated, it gives CASSQVPSGRSDTQYF.